The present T cell receptor beta chain was sequenced within a study of CXCR3-negative and CXCR3-positive naive CD8 T cells. Study-wide background: Some 150 million TRB reads in total, about 1.5 +/- 0.3 million per library. Points from the study as a whole: Hydrophobicity of TRB CDR3s was greater in CXCR3-positive naive cells than in CXCR3-negative naive cells. CXCR3-negative and CXCR3-positive naive cells shared comparable TRBV-TRBJ usage, but memory cells did not.

With UMI labels, 5' RACE was used to prepare the TRB cDNA libraries. TCRdb re-called the 5' RACE reads; every CDR3 protein appears as one record, without DNA. This sample's table reports roughly 60,000 distinct CDR3 sequences. The CDR3 extends over 14 amino acids. CDR1 and CDR2 (germline): MRHNA, SNTAGT. Cells classed as naive CD8+ T cells were CD45RO-CCR7+CD27+CD95-. A note on this clonotype: The antigen is not known.

The sequenced sample consisted of naive CXCR3+ CD8+ T cells from blood. The subset: CD45RO-CCR7+CD27+CD95- naive CD8+ T cells expressing CXCR3 (TNR3+). V usage is TRBV6-4 and J usage is TRBJ1-1. The sequence was collected from a human donor in good health. Some clones in this sample may be carry-over from other donors' samples. The CDR3 region is CASSDSHGNTEAFF.